These T cell receptor beta chains were read from a single sample in a study of T cell clones after liver transplantation. Assay used: immunoSEQ multiplex PCR; TCRdb lists only in-frame clones, some missing. The table includes roughly 55,000 clones, 55% to 85% detected once. The input for sequencing was CD4+ T cells from blood, taken 52 to 60 months after liver transplant. These receptors were obtained from a human patient who received a liver transplant. Some T cells may arise from the graft donor. Both conserved end residues are trimmed from each CDR3. Fields, in order: J gene, V gene, CDR3 protein.

j_call: TRBJ1-2; v_call: TRBV6-4; cdr3_aa: ASSEGTAANYGYT
j_call: TRBJ1-6; v_call: TRBV21-1; cdr3_aa: ASSKWLGNSPLH
j_call: TRBJ1-4; v_call: TRBV30; cdr3_aa: AWSSAEKLF
j_call: TRBJ2-7; v_call: TRBV11-2; cdr3_aa: ASSPRTGSYEQY
j_call: TRBJ1-1; v_call: TRBV5-1; cdr3_aa: ASSLARETEAF
j_call: TRBJ2-2; v_call: TRBV2; cdr3_aa: ASSDRGYTGELF
j_call: TRBJ2-3; v_call: TRBV28; cdr3_aa: ASSLSQTDTQY
j_call: TRBJ1-1; v_call: TRBV5-8; cdr3_aa: ASSLNGQGNTEAF
j_call: TRBJ2-5; v_call: TRBV7-9; cdr3_aa: ASSLRGAYQETQY
j_call: TRBJ2-1; v_call: TRBV9; cdr3_aa: ASSVAQQRYNEQF
j_call: TRBJ2-6; v_call: TRBV19; cdr3_aa: ASSDIYSGANVLT
j_call: TRBJ2-2; v_call: TRBV28; cdr3_aa: ASSSGTHTGELF
j_call: TRBJ2-5; v_call: TRBV7-9; cdr3_aa: ASRYGQGEETQY
j_call: TRBJ2-1; v_call: TRBV7-7; cdr3_aa: ASSLRLAGSNEQF
j_call: TRBJ1-6; v_call: TRBV9; cdr3_aa: ASSAWTGMGPPLH
j_call: TRBJ2-5; v_call: TRBV5-1; cdr3_aa: ASSSDGTGVETQY
j_call: TRBJ2-1; v_call: TRBV28; cdr3_aa: ASSSGTGGEQF
j_call: TRBJ1-6; v_call: TRBV9; cdr3_aa: ASSVGGRAAPLH
j_call: TRBJ2-7; v_call: TRBV5-4; cdr3_aa: ASSLEGEQY
j_call: TRBJ2-7; v_call: TRBV27; cdr3_aa: ASTPGGGLMRYEQY
j_call: TRBJ2-1; v_call: TRBV18; cdr3_aa: ASSPSAGGNEQF
j_call: -; v_call: TRBV4-2; cdr3_aa: ASSRGDAYEQY
j_call: TRBJ2-1; v_call: TRBV30; cdr3_aa: AWSDGPSIGNEQF
j_call: TRBJ2-4; v_call: TRBV2; cdr3_aa: ASTHRETKNIQY
j_call: TRBJ1-1; v_call: TRBV6-4; cdr3_aa: ASSGPSRNTEAF
j_call: TRBJ2-7; v_call: TRBV28; cdr3_aa: ASSFSLARLTYEQY
j_call: TRBJ1-1; v_call: TRBV7-9; cdr3_aa: ASSLTTGGGEAF
j_call: TRBJ1-2; v_call: TRBV28; cdr3_aa: ASRPTGVDGYT
j_call: TRBJ2-7; v_call: TRBV13; cdr3_aa: ASSSSRGSSYEQY
j_call: TRBJ2-3; v_call: TRBV9; cdr3_aa: ASSFLAGGSTDTQY
j_call: TRBJ2-7; v_call: TRBV5-4; cdr3_aa: ASSLAAQSSYEQY
j_call: TRBJ2-3; v_call: TRBV4-1; cdr3_aa: ASSLEGGGLYTQY
j_call: TRBJ1-2; v_call: TRBV5-5; cdr3_aa: ASSLERTKVGGYT
j_call: TRBJ1-1; v_call: TRBV10-2; cdr3_aa: ASGDYRGDTEAF
j_call: TRBJ1-2; v_call: TRBV30; cdr3_aa: AWRPREGGYT
j_call: TRBJ2-6; v_call: TRBV10-3; cdr3_aa: AISAAGGVSGANVLT
j_call: TRBJ1-1; v_call: TRBV10-3; cdr3_aa: AIKTVNTEAF
j_call: TRBJ2-2; v_call: TRBV7-9; cdr3_aa: ASSPLGRHATGELF
j_call: TRBJ1-2; v_call: TRBV6-1; cdr3_aa: ASSGGTGKGGGYT
j_call: TRBJ2-7; v_call: TRBV27; cdr3_aa: ASSLKGRLEPEY
j_call: TRBJ1-4; v_call: TRBV7-9; cdr3_aa: ASSYRVVPGQGKLF
j_call: TRBJ1-2; v_call: TRBV6-1; cdr3_aa: ASSSNYGYT